Listed below are T cell receptor beta chains from one sample, sequenced in a study of blood T cells in healthy people across ages. One entry per CDR3 protein, called by TCRdb with MiXCR from the 5' RACE reads. The sample includes over a million distinct CDR3 sequences, about 40% of them seen just once. Material: blood. These receptors all come from a woman between 18 and 29 years old in good health. Each CDR3 is given with its conserved first and last residue. A D gene is named only where the DNA matches it firmly. The size field is filled for only some rows; it gives once, few, many or a size class.

d_gene: TRBD2
j_gene: TRBJ2-1
v_gene: TRBV4-2
abundance: few
CDR3aa: CASSAGVTYNEQFF
CDR3nt: TGTGCCAGCAGCGCGGGGGTGACCTACAATGAGCAGTTCTTC

d_gene: TRBD2
j_gene: TRBJ2-1
v_gene: TRBV7-2
abundance: .
CDR3aa: CASSPRSGTSGFGAYNEQFF
CDR3nt: TGTGCCAGCAGCCCACGATCCGGGACTAGCGGGTTTGGCGCCTACAATGAGCAGTTCTTC

d_gene: .
j_gene: TRBJ2-3
v_gene: TRBV4-1
abundance: .
CDR3aa: CASSRTTTSTDTQYF
CDR3nt: TGCGCCAGCAGCCGGACCACCACCAGCACAGATACGCAGTATTTT

d_gene: .
j_gene: TRBJ1-6
v_gene: TRBV4-1
abundance: few
CDR3aa: CASSPRYIGNSPLHF
CDR3nt: TGCGCCAGCAGCCCCCGGTACATCGGGAATTCACCCCTCCACTTT

d_gene: TRBD2
j_gene: TRBJ2-7
v_gene: TRBV5-1
abundance: .
CDR3aa: CASSLDFSGDFEQYF
CDR3nt: TGCGCCAGCAGCTTGGATTTCAGCGGGGACTTCGAGCAGTACTTC

d_gene: .
j_gene: TRBJ2-7
v_gene: TRBV7-2
abundance: few
CDR3aa: CASSLTTLASEQYF
CDR3nt: TGTGCCAGCAGCTTAACCACTCTAGCTTCCGAGCAGTACTTC

d_gene: TRBD2
j_gene: TRBJ2-3
v_gene: TRBV24-1
abundance: few
CDR3aa: CATSESGRAGDTDTQYF
CDR3nt: TGTGCCACCAGTGAGTCCGGCCGGGCGGGGGACACAGATACGCAGTATTTT

d_gene: .
j_gene: TRBJ2-3
v_gene: TRBV6-5
abundance: many
CDR3aa: CASSYLDTQYF
CDR3nt: TGTGCCAGCAGTTACCTGGATACGCAGTATTTT

d_gene: TRBD2
j_gene: TRBJ2-5
v_gene: TRBV20-1
abundance: few
CDR3aa: CSALEQTSGRGKETQYF
CDR3nt: TGCAGTGCTCTAGAACAGACTAGCGGGAGGGGTAAAGAGACCCAGTACTTC

d_gene: .
j_gene: TRBJ2-1
v_gene: TRBV5-1
abundance: .
CDR3aa: CASGPPENDDEQFF
CDR3nt: TGCGCCAGCGGCCCCCCAGAAAACGACGATGAGCAGTTCTTC

d_gene: .
j_gene: TRBJ2-5
v_gene: TRBV20-1
abundance: few
CDR3aa: CTPRGLEETQYF
CDR3nt: TGCACCCCCCGGGGTCTAGAGGAGACCCAGTACTTC

d_gene: .
j_gene: TRBJ1-1
v_gene: TRBV28
abundance: .
CDR3aa: CASSLPSGGARTEAFF
CDR3nt: TGTGCCAGCAGTTTACCCTCTGGGGGGGCGCGGACTGAAGCTTTCTTT

d_gene: .
j_gene: TRBJ2-7
v_gene: TRBV5-1
abundance: .
CDR3aa: CARGGVPKEQYF
CDR3nt: TGCGCCAGAGGAGGAGTCCCCAAGGAGCAGTACTTC

d_gene: .
j_gene: TRBJ1-1
v_gene: TRBV4-1
abundance: .
CDR3aa: CASSQDLGARTEAFF
CDR3nt: TGCGCCAGCAGCCAAGATCTGGGGGCGCGAACTGAAGCTTTCTTT

d_gene: .
j_gene: TRBJ2-1
v_gene: TRBV9
abundance: .
CDR3aa: CASSAQRLPEQFF
CDR3nt: TGTGCCAGCAGCGCCCAACGGCTGCCTGAGCAGTTCTTC

d_gene: TRBD1
j_gene: TRBJ1-2
v_gene: TRBV7-2
abundance: few
CDR3aa: CASSPRTGADGYTF
CDR3nt: TGTGCCAGCAGCCCCAGGACAGGGGCGGATGGCTACACCTTC

d_gene: .
j_gene: TRBJ1-2
v_gene: TRBV14
abundance: .
CDR3aa: CASSQITGSPYGYTF
CDR3nt: TGTGCCAGCAGCCAAATAACAGGGTCCCCCTATGGCTACACCTTC

d_gene: TRBD2
j_gene: TRBJ2-1
v_gene: TRBV12-3/TRBV12-4
abundance: many
CDR3aa: CASSSWGSGENEQFF
CDR3nt: TGTGCCAGCAGTTCCTGGGGTAGCGGGGAAAATGAGCAGTTCTTC

d_gene: TRBD2
j_gene: TRBJ2-7
v_gene: TRBV13
abundance: .
CDR3aa: CASSFTSGTSGGYEQYF
CDR3nt: TGTGCCAGCAGCTTTACTTCCGGGACTAGCGGGGGCTACGAGCAGTACTTC

d_gene: .
j_gene: TRBJ2-5
v_gene: TRBV7-2
abundance: few
CDR3aa: CASSGRDMETQYF
CDR3nt: TGTGCCAGCAGTGGACGGGATATGGAGACCCAGTACTTC

d_gene: .
j_gene: TRBJ1-4
v_gene: TRBV2
abundance: few
CDR3aa: CASSGEGIGEKLFF
CDR3nt: TGTGCCAGCAGTGGAGAGGGGATCGGGGAAAAACTGTTTTTT

d_gene: .
j_gene: TRBJ2-5
v_gene: TRBV24-1
abundance: .
CDR3aa: CATNKSPSRWRVTQYF
CDR3nt: TGTGCCACCAACAAGAGCCCCTCCCGGTGGAGAGTGACCCAGTACTTC

d_gene: .
j_gene: TRBJ1-1
v_gene: TRBV7-2
abundance: .
CDR3aa: CASSLGGIRPMSTEAFF
CDR3nt: TGTGCCAGCAGCTTAGGTGGTATCAGACCGATGAGCACTGAAGCTTTCTTT

d_gene: .
j_gene: TRBJ1-2
v_gene: TRBV12-3/TRBV12-4
abundance: .
CDR3aa: CASSSSVVSGYTF
CDR3nt: TGTGCCAGCAGTTCCTCGGTGGTCAGTGGCTACACCTTC

d_gene: TRBD2
j_gene: TRBJ2-3
v_gene: TRBV5-1
abundance: .
CDR3aa: CASSLALAGVADTQYF
CDR3nt: TGCGCCAGCAGCTTGGCGCTAGCGGGAGTTGCAGATACGCAGTATTTT

d_gene: .
j_gene: TRBJ2-7
v_gene: TRBV4-1
abundance: .
CDR3aa: CASSQGGGFGEQYF
CDR3nt: TGCGCCAGCAGCCAAGGAGGGGGGTTTGGGGAGCAGTACTTC

d_gene: .
j_gene: TRBJ2-1
v_gene: TRBV27
abundance: few
CDR3aa: CASSFGANNEQFF
CDR3nt: TGTGCCAGCAGTTTTGGGGCCAACAATGAGCAGTTCTTC

d_gene: .
j_gene: TRBJ2-7
v_gene: TRBV4-1
abundance: few
CDR3aa: CASSQDGAGSYNEQYF
CDR3nt: TGCGCCAGCAGCCAAGATGGGGCCGGGAGCTACAATGAGCAGTACTTC

d_gene: TRBD2
j_gene: TRBJ2-1
v_gene: TRBV11-2
abundance: .
CDR3aa: CASSLGVAGGPNEQFF
CDR3nt: TGTGCCAGCAGCTTAGGGGTGGCGGGGGGGCCGAATGAGCAGTTCTTC

d_gene: TRBD2
j_gene: TRBJ2-1
v_gene: TRBV6-1
abundance: .
CDR3aa: CASSTTSGDSSYNEQFF
CDR3nt: TGTGCCAGCAGTACGACTAGCGGGGATAGCTCCTACAATGAGCAGTTCTTC

d_gene: .
j_gene: TRBJ2-7
v_gene: TRBV7-6
abundance: .
CDR3aa: CASSSESDRVEQYF
CDR3nt: TGTGCCAGCAGCTCAGAGTCGGATAGGGTCGAGCAGTACTTC

d_gene: TRBD2
j_gene: TRBJ2-7
v_gene: TRBV20-1
abundance: few
CDR3aa: CSARDHLASGTDEQYF
CDR3nt: TGCAGTGCTAGAGATCATTTGGCTAGCGGGACGGACGAGCAGTACTTC

d_gene: .
j_gene: TRBJ2-1
v_gene: TRBV28
abundance: .
CDR3aa: CASSPRGQYNEQFF
CDR3nt: TGTGCCAGCAGTCCGCGGGGACAATACAATGAGCAGTTCTTC

d_gene: TRBD1
j_gene: TRBJ2-7
v_gene: TRBV15
abundance: .
CDR3aa: CATSPQGTTYEQYF
CDR3nt: TGTGCCACCAGTCCACAGGGGACAACCTACGAGCAGTACTTC

d_gene: .
j_gene: TRBJ2-5
v_gene: TRBV7-3
abundance: few
CDR3aa: CASSLYSSETQYF
CDR3nt: TGTGCCAGCAGCTTATATTCCTCGGAGACCCAGTACTTC

d_gene: .
j_gene: TRBJ2-3
v_gene: TRBV7-2
abundance: .
CDR3aa: CASSLALRPADTQYF
CDR3nt: TGTGCCAGCAGCTTAGCTCTCCGCCCAGCAGATACGCAGTATTTT

d_gene: .
j_gene: TRBJ1-5
v_gene: TRBV7-8
abundance: .
CDR3aa: CASSSQAGGPGQPQHF
CDR3nt: TGTGCCAGCAGCTCCCAGGCCGGGGGACCGGGTCAGCCCCAGCATTTT

d_gene: .
j_gene: TRBJ2-5
v_gene: TRBV20-1
abundance: .
CDR3aa: CSARGVSGLLETQYF
CDR3nt: TGCAGTGCTAGGGGGGTGAGCGGCCTCTTGGAGACCCAGTACTTC

d_gene: .
j_gene: TRBJ2-1
v_gene: TRBV28
abundance: few
CDR3aa: CASSPLGAGHNEQFF
CDR3nt: TGTGCCAGCAGTCCCCTGGGGGCAGGACACAATGAGCAGTTCTTC

d_gene: .
j_gene: TRBJ2-1
v_gene: TRBV7-2
abundance: .
CDR3aa: CASRPDAYNEQFF
CDR3nt: TGTGCCAGCAGACCCGATGCGTACAATGAGCAGTTCTTC

d_gene: TRBD1
j_gene: TRBJ1-1
v_gene: TRBV6-2/TRBV6-3
abundance: few
CDR3aa: CASSHQTGLVGANTEAFF
CDR3nt: TGTGCCAGCAGCCATCAGACAGGGCTAGTTGGTGCGAACACTGAAGCTTTCTTT

d_gene: .
j_gene: TRBJ1-2
v_gene: TRBV6-6
abundance: .
CDR3aa: CASSYSGVANYGYTF
CDR3nt: TGTGCCAGCAGTTACTCAGGGGTGGCTAACTATGGCTACACCTTC

d_gene: TRBD2
j_gene: TRBJ2-1
v_gene: TRBV4-1
abundance: .
CDR3aa: CASSQVTSGGHNEQFF
CDR3nt: TGCGCCAGCAGCCAAGTGACCAGCGGGGGTCACAATGAGCAGTTCTTC

d_gene: TRBD1
j_gene: TRBJ2-7
v_gene: TRBV29-1
abundance: .
CDR3aa: CSARTGNYEQYF
CDR3nt: TGCAGCGCCCGGACAGGGAATTACGAGCAGTACTTC

d_gene: .
j_gene: TRBJ2-7
v_gene: TRBV7-2
abundance: few
CDR3aa: CASSWAPGSSYEQYF
CDR3nt: TGTGCCAGCAGCTGGGCCCCAGGGAGCTCCTACGAGCAGTACTTC

d_gene: .
j_gene: TRBJ1-5
v_gene: TRBV2
abundance: .
CDR3aa: CASSEEQVPQPQHF
CDR3nt: TGTGCCAGCAGTGAGGAACAGGTCCCTCAGCCCCAGCATTTT

d_gene: .
j_gene: TRBJ2-1
v_gene: TRBV12-3/TRBV12-4
abundance: .
CDR3aa: CASRQDEQFF
CDR3nt: TGTGCCAGCCGCCAGGATGAGCAGTTCTTC

d_gene: .
j_gene: TRBJ1-2
v_gene: TRBV25-1
abundance: .
CDR3aa: CASSGDGREGGYTF
CDR3nt: TGTGCCAGCAGTGGGGACGGCAGGGAAGGGGGCTACACCTTC

d_gene: .
j_gene: TRBJ2-1
v_gene: TRBV18
abundance: .
CDR3aa: CASSLQEHSYNEQFF
CDR3nt: TGTGCCAGCTCACTCCAGGAGCACTCCTACAATGAGCAGTTCTTC

d_gene: .
j_gene: TRBJ2-1
v_gene: TRBV6-2/TRBV6-3
abundance: .
CDR3aa: CASSPDANEQFF
CDR3nt: TGTGCCAGCAGTCCGGACGCGAATGAGCAGTTCTTC

d_gene: .
j_gene: TRBJ2-2
v_gene: TRBV4-1
abundance: few
CDR3aa: CASSQVVAQIPGELFF
CDR3nt: TGCGCCAGCAGCCAAGTCGTAGCACAAATCCCCGGGGAGCTGTTTTTT

d_gene: .
j_gene: TRBJ1-2
v_gene: TRBV12-5
abundance: few
CDR3aa: CASGLGVPGASYTF
CDR3nt: TGTGCTAGTGGCCTTGGGGTACCAGGGGCAAGCTACACCTTC

d_gene: .
j_gene: TRBJ2-1
v_gene: TRBV30
abundance: .
CDR3aa: CAWSGRLMDEQFF
CDR3nt: TGTGCCTGGAGTGGGAGGCTAATGGATGAGCAGTTCTTC